The next 25 T cell receptor beta chains were all read from a single sample in a study of blood T cell repertoires in COVID-19. Data came from immunoSEQ multiplex PCR; TCRdb stores just in-frame clones and leaves some out. Here the sample spans around 290,000 clones, over 75% being singletons. The sequenced sample consisted of PBMCs or T cells enriched from blood (not recorded which). The receptors were sampled from a woman between 25 and 40 years old who had recovered from COVID-19.

The chain employs TRBV7-9 and TRBJ2-2; 9 bases line up with TRBD2. Germline V gives CDR1 SEHNR, CDR2 FQNEAQ (reference sequence). The CDR3 has 15 amino acids. V lost 2 bases to trimming and J lost 4 bases; unmatched junction nucleotides: 2. In DNA, the CDR3 is TGTGCCAGCAGCTTATTAGCGGGAGTCACCGGGGAGCTGTTTTTT. Translation: CASSLLAGVTGELFF.

The chain employs TRBV7-2 and TRBJ2-7; 9 bases match TRBD1. CDR1 is SGHTA, CDR2 FQGNSA, per germline. The CDR3 loop spans 15 amino acids. Trimming removed 2 bases from V and 4 bases from J; junction bases left unmatched: 6. CDR3 residues: CASSLPGQGWYEQYF. CDR3 in DNA: TGTGCCAGCAGCTTACCGGGACAGGGATGGTACGAGCAGTACTTC.

The chain links TRBV10-3 to TRBJ1-4; 9 nucleotides line up with TRBD1. CDR1 ENHRY and CDR2 SYGVKD come from the germline V gene. The trim removed 2 bases at V and 10 bases at J, leaving 8 bases unmatched. This CDR3 has 15 residues. The CDR3 region has the DNA TGTGCCATCAGTGAGGGACAGGGGAGTGTAGGAAAACTGTTTTTT. It yields the protein CAISEGQGSVGKLFF.

The gene calls are TRBV7-9 and TRBJ1-1; 7 positions match TRBD1. V lost 7 bases to trimming and J lost 1 base; unmatched junction nucleotides: 9. The CDR3 has 15 residues. Germline CDR1 and CDR2: SEHNR and FQNEAQ (reference sequence). The CDR3 protein is CASKASGTENTEAFF. In DNA form, the CDR3 reads TGTGCCAGCAAGGCCTCCGGGACAGAGAACACTGAAGCTTTCTTT. Looking up the rest from reference TRBV7-9 and TRBJ1-1 gives the full variable domain: DTGVSQNPRHKITKRGQNVTFRCDPISEHNRLYWYRQTLGQGPEFLTYFQNEAQLEKSRLLSDRFSAERPKGSFSTLEIQRTEQGDSAMYLCASKASGTENTEAFFGQGTRLTVV.

The genes are TRBV30 and TRBJ1-1; D is unclear. V shed 0 bases and J shed 0 bases, with 11 bases lying between them. Germline V lookup: CDR1 GTSNPN, CDR2 SVGIG (reference sequence). This CDR3 spans 15 amino acids. CDR3 nucleotides: TGTGCCTGGAGTGTTCTTGGCAGGATGAACACTGAAGCTTTCTTT. As protein: CAWSVLGRMNTEAFF.

The chain recombines TRBV2 with TRBJ2-4; D remains ambiguous. CDR1 SNHLY and CDR2 FYNNEI come from the germline V gene. Trimming left V 3 bases short and J 1 base short, with 4 bases between. The CDR3 has 13 residues. The CDR3 DNA reads as TGTGCCAGCAGTGAGTCTGCCAAAAACATTCAGTACTTC. This gives the protein CASSESAKNIQYF.

This clone was seen a few times. The chain carries TRBV3-1 (or the pseudogene TRBV3-2) and TRBJ2-1; 13 positions match TRBD2. Germline V gives CDR1 LGHDT, CDR2 YNNKEL (reference sequence). The length of the CDR3 is 14 residues. V was pared by 5 bases and J by 7 bases, with 2 bases of the junction left unmatched. CDR3 loop: CASSRTSGRNEQFF. The CDR3, as DNA: TGTGCCAGCAGCAGGACTAGCGGGAGAAATGAGCAGTTCTTC.

The sample holds one count of this clone. V and J are TRBV3-1 (or the pseudogene TRBV3-2) and TRBJ1-3, with D tentatively TRBD1 (5 bases). This CDR3 contains 15 residues. Germline V gene data show CDR1 as LGHDT and CDR2 as YNNKEL (reference sequence). Trimming took 1 base from V and 4 from J, leaving 11 bases between them. The CDR3 DNA reads as TGTGCCAGCAGCCAAGCCCCCGGGGGGGGAAACACCATATATTTT. Residues: CASSQAPGGGNTIYF.

The chain has TRBV6-6 and TRBJ1-1; the D gene is possibly TRBD1 (5 bases). Trimming left V 4 bases short and J 1 base short, with 7 bases between. The CDR3 loop spans 13 amino acids. The germline V gene has CDR1 MNHNY and CDR2 SVGAGI (reference sequence). CDR3 sequence: CASSWGGNTEAFF. CDR3 in DNA: TGTGCCAGCAGTTGGGGGGGGAACACTGAAGCTTTCTTT.

This chain connects TRBV27 to TRBJ1-1; D gene ambiguous. This CDR3 comprises 13 residues. Germline loops: CDR1 MNHEY, CDR2 SMNVEV (reference sequence). Trimming shortened V by 3 bases and J by 0 bases, and 5 bases separated the two germline ends. CDR3 protein: CASSFTVNTEAFF. CDR3 nucleotides: TGTGCCAGCAGTTTTACGGTGAACACTGAAGCTTTCTTT.

This clone was picked up a small number of times. Here the CDR3 DNA reads TGTGCCATCAACGATCTAGCGGGCCCGGGGGAGCAGTACTTC. It yields the protein CAINDLAGPGEQYF. V gene TRBV10-3 combines with J gene TRBJ2-7, with TRBD2 matching over 8 bases. Germline values: CDR1 ENHRY, CDR2 SYGVKD. The CDR3 is 14 residues long. The ends lost 7 bases at V and 7 bases at J; junction bases unmatched: 12.

V is TRBV29-1 and J is TRBJ1-1; no clear D. This CDR3 has 13 amino acids. Trimming cost V 4 bases and J 0 bases, with 9 bases left between them. Germline V gene lookup returns CDR1 SQVTM and CDR2 ANQGSEA. The CDR3 spells CSVVGRMNTEAFF. In DNA, the CDR3 is TGCAGCGTTGTGGGCCGGATGAACACTGAAGCTTTCTTT.

The V gene is TRBV6-5, the J gene TRBJ2-7; maybe TRBD1 (5 bases). CDR3 length: 13 residues. Deletions cut 5 bases from V and 0 bases from J, with 8 bases between. Germline V gene data show CDR1 as MNHEY and CDR2 as SVGAGI. CDR3 residues: CASSTTASYEQYF. As DNA, the CDR3 is TGTGCCAGCAGTACGACAGCCTCCTACGAGCAGTACTTC.

The chain carries TRBV19 and TRBJ1-1, with D perhaps TRBD1 (5 bases). The CDR3 covers 16 residues. V was pared by 5 bases and J by 4 bases, with 20 bases between. Germline CDR1 and CDR2: LNHDA and SQIVND (reference sequence). The CDR3 region is CASSPLWQGRITEAFF. In DNA form, the CDR3 reads TGTGCCAGTAGTCCCCTTTGGCAGGGCAGGATCACTGAAGCTTTCTTT.

V is TRBV7-6 and J is TRBJ2-5; tentative D call: TRBD1 (6 bases). V was shortened by 1 base and J by 12 bases, with 12 bases between the two germline ends. The germline V gene encodes CDR1 SGHVS and CDR2 FNYEAQ. The CDR3 totals 12 residues. The CDR3 loop is CASSLVGGQEYF. In DNA, the CDR3 is TGTGCCAGCAGCTTAGTAGGGGGACAAGAGTACTTC. The variable domain in full, with the rest retrieved from reference TRBV7-6 and TRBJ2-5, is GAGVSQSPRYKVTKRGQDVALRCDPISGHVSLYWYRQALGQGPEFLTYFNYEAQQDKSGLPNDRFSAERPEGSISTLTIQRTEQRDSAMYRCASSLVGGQEYFGPGTRLLVL.

This chain uses TRBV5-1 with TRBJ2-3; D perhaps matches TRBD1 (5 bases). Per the germline V gene, CDR1 is SGHRS and CDR2 is YFSETQ. V lost 3 bases to trimming and J lost 3 bases, with 11 bases between them. The CDR3 extends over 14 amino acids. In DNA, the CDR3 is TGCGCCAGCAGCTCATCGACAGCTACAGATACGCAGTATTTT. It codes for CASSSSTATDTQYF.

This clone was recorded a few times. The chain combines TRBV7-9 with TRBJ1-2; no definite D call. Per germline, CDR1 SEHNR and CDR2 FQNEAQ (reference sequence). The CDR3 runs to 13 residues. Trimming removed 5 bases at V and 2 bases at J, with 9 bases between. CDR3 loop: CASSPHGNYGYTF. The CDR3 coding sequence is TGTGCCAGCAGCCCCCACGGGAACTATGGCTACACCTTC.

This chain connects TRBV6-6 to TRBJ1-6; D is perhaps TRBD1 (6 bases). V was shortened by 5 bases and J by 6 bases, with 14 bases between the two germline ends. This CDR3 is built from 15 residues. From germline, CDR1 is MNHNY and CDR2 SVGAGI (reference sequence). The CDR3 DNA reads TGTGCCAGCAGTCTAGGGGGGGCCGGTAATTCACCCCTCCACTTT. It encodes CASSLGGAGNSPLHF.

This chain uses TRBV3-1 (or the pseudogene TRBV3-2) with TRBJ2-1; 7 positions agree with TRBD2. Germline trimming cut 4 bases from V and 12 bases from J; bases unmatched to any gene: 12. The CDR3 loop spans 14 amino acids. Germline V CDR1 and CDR2: LGHDT, YNNKEL (reference sequence). The CDR3 bases are TGTGCCAGCAGCCCTACCGGGACTACATTGATGCAGTTCTTC. This encodes CASSPTGTTLMQFF.

The CDR3 loop is CATSVLTGTLNGYTF. CDR3 nucleotides: TGTGCCACCAGTGTCCTTACGGGAACGCTTAACGGCTACACCTTC. This chain links TRBV24-1 with TRBJ1-2; D gene unclear. The CDR3 covers 15 residues. Per the germline V gene, CDR1 is KGHDR and CDR2 is SFDVKD. V shed 5 bases and J shed 8 bases, with 20 bases lying between them.

The chain carries TRBV4-3 and TRBJ1-2; possible D gene TRBD1, 5 bases. The CDR3 is 15 amino acids. Trimming took off 1 base at V and 1 base at J, with 10 bases between the two ends. Looked up from germline, CDR1 is LGHNA and CDR2 is YSLEER. This CDR3 reads CASSQVHQGNYGYTF. The CDR3 bases are TGCGCCAGCAGCCAAGTCCATCAGGGTAACTATGGCTACACCTTC.

This chain links TRBV10-2 with TRBJ1-3; D is perhaps TRBD1 (5 bases). V lost 6 bases and J 4 bases, leaving 13 bases between the germline ends. The CDR3 totals 14 residues. Germline lookup yields CDR1 WSHSY and CDR2 SAAADI. The CDR3 bases are TGCGCCAGCAGCCGCGGGACGCAGGGAAACACCATATATTTT. It codes for CASSRGTQGNTIYF.

This rearrangement joins TRBV6-2 or TRBV6-3 to TRBJ2-1, with 8 bases identical to TRBD2. CDR1 is MNHEY, CDR2 SVGEGT, per germline. With 2 bases clipped from V and 7 bases from J, the junction kept 4 bases outside the gene matches. This CDR3 comprises 14 residues. The CDR3 here is CASSYGAGVNEQFF. CDR3 in DNA: TGTGCCAGCAGTTACGGAGCGGGAGTGAATGAGCAGTTCTTC.

The chain recombines TRBV28 with TRBJ2-5; D remains ambiguous. The ends were cut back, 8 bases at V and 5 bases at J, with 27 bases in the middle. Germline V lookup: CDR1 MDHEN, CDR2 SYDVKM. The CDR3 totals 17 residues. This chain's CDR3 is CASFRSPAIRGQETQYF. Written as DNA, the CDR3 is TGTGCCAGCTTCCGGTCTCCGGCTATTCGTGGGCAGGAGACCCAGTACTTC.

The V call is TRBV6-6, the J call TRBJ2-7; 12 positions agree with TRBD2. The V gene's germline CDR1 is MNHNY and CDR2 SVGAGI (reference sequence). This CDR3 spans 18 amino acids. V was pared by 5 bases and J by 1 base, with 12 bases of the junction left unmatched. The CDR3 loop is CASSPLAGGIIQSYEQYF. The DNA for the CDR3 is TGTGCCAGCAGTCCACTAGCGGGGGGAATTATCCAGTCCTACGAGCAGTACTTC.